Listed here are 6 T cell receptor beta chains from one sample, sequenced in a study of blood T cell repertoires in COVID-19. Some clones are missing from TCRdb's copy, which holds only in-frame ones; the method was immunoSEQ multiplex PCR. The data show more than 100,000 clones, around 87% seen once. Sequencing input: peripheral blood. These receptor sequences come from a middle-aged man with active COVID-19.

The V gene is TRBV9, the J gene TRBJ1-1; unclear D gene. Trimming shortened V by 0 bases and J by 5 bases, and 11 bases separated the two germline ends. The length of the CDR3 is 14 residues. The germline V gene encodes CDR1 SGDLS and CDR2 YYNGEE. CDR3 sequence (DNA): TGTGCCAGCAGCGTAGGGGGTGGGGAGACTGAAGCTTTCTTT. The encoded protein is CASSVGGGETEAFF. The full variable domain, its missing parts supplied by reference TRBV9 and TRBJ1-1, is DSGVTQTPKHLITATGQRVTLRCSPRSGDLSVYWYQQSLDQGLQFLIQYYNGEERAKGNILERFSAQQFPDLHSELNLSSLELGDSALYFCASSVGGGETEAFFGQGTRLTVV.

The CDR3 loop reads CASSGQGSYEQYF. CDR3 sequence (DNA): TGTGCCAGTAGTGGACAGGGCTCCTACGAGCAGTACTTC. V and J are TRBV19 and TRBJ2-7, with 8 nucleotides matching TRBD1. Germline V lookup: CDR1 LNHDA, CDR2 SQIVND (reference sequence). The junction had 0 bases not matched to a gene; V was cut back by 5 bases and J by 0 bases. This CDR3 contains 13 residues.

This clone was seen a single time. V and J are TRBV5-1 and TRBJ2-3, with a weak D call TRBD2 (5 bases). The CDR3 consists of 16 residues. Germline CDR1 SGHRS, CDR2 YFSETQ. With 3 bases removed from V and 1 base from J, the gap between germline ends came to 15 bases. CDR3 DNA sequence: TGCGCCAGCAGCTCTGGACTCTCCGGGGGCACAGATACGCAGTATTTT. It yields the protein CASSSGLSGGTDTQYF.

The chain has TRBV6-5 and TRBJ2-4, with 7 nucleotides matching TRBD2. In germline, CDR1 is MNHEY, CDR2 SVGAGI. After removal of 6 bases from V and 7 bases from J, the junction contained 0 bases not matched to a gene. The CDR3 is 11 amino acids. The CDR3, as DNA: TGTGCCAGCAGGGGAGGGAACATTCAGTACTTC. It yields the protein CASRGGNIQYF.

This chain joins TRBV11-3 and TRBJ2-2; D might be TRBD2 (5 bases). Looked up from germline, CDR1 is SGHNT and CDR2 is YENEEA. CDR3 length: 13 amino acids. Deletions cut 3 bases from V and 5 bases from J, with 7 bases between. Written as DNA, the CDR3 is TGTGCCAGCAGCTTTGAGGGAACCGGGGAGCTGTTTTTT. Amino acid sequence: CASSFEGTGELFF.

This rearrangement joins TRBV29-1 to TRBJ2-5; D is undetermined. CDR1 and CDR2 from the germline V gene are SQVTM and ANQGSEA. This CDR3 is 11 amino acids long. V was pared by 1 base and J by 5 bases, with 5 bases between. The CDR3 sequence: CSVEVRETQYF. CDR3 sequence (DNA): TGCAGCGTTGAAGTCCGGGAGACCCAGTACTTC.